The clone carrying this T cell receptor beta chain was detected only a few times. Germline values: CDR1 SQVTM, CDR2 ANQGSEA. The length of the CDR3 is 11 residues. V dropped 3 bases and J dropped 14; count of bases not matched to a gene: 7. Per the original methods: Estimates of nucleated cell counts were drawn from the amplification of reference gene primers. TCRdb keeps only in-frame clones here, not all; method: immunoSEQ multiplex PCR. The V and J calls and clone size are taken from that table; D and trimming were inferred from the DNA. The repertoire holds hundreds of thousands of clones, 87% seen once, with over 9.5% in the top ten. The data stem from a study of blood T cell repertoires in COVID-19. About the research overall: Acute-phase and convalescent COVID-19 samples originated in the United States, Italy and Spain. Sources were T cells, B-cell-depleted T cells, or PBMCs; the material itself was cDNA or gDNA.

The chain is built from TRBV29-1 and TRBJ2-1, with 7 bases aligning to TRBD1. Sequencing input: peripheral blood. The clonotype comes from a woman aged 18-35 years who had recovered from COVID-19. CDR3 amino acids: CSVETTGVEFF. The CDR3 bases are TGCAGCGTTGAGACAACAGGGGTCGAGTTCTTC.